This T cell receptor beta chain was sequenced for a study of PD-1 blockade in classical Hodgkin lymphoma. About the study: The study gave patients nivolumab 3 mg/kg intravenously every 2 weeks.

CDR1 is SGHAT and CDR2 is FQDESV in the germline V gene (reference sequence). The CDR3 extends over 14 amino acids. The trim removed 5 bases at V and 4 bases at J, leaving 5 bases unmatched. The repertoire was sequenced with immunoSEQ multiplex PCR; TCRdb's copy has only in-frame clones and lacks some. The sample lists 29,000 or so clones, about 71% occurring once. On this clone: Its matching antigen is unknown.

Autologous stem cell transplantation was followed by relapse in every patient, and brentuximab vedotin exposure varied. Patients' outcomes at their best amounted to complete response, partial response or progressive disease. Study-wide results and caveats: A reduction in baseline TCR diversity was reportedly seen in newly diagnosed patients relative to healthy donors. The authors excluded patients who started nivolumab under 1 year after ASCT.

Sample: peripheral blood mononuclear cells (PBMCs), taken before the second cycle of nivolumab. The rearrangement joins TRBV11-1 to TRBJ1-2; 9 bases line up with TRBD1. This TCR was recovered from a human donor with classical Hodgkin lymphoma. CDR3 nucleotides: TGTGCCAGCAGCAAGGGACAGGGACTCTATGGCTACACCTTC. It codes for CASSKGQGLYGYTF.